The text below deals with one TCR beta chain. Its antigen is still unknown. In preparing the TRB cDNA libraries, 5' RACE with UMI labels was used. TCRdb reprocessed the 5' RACE reads, keeping one entry per CDR3 protein, no DNA. The sample table sets out 43,000 or so distinct CDR3 sequences. Germline-derived CDR1 and CDR2 are LGHNA and YNFKEQ. The CDR3 covers 17 residues. The sample comes from a study of CXCR3-negative and CXCR3-positive naive CD8 T cells. Points from the study as a whole: Diversity proved comparably high across both naive subsets and much lower in memory CD8+ cells. In naive cells, CXCR3-negative and CXCR3-positive subsets had similar TRBV-TRBJ usage; memory cells differed. TRB CDR3s of CXCR3-positive naive cells were more hydrophobic than those of CXCR3-negative naive cells.

Sequencing was carried out using naive CXCR3- CD8+ T cells from blood. Sample subset: CD45RO-CCR7+CD27+CD95- naive CD8+ T cells lacking CXCR3 (TNR3-). The TCR comes from a human donor in good health. Some clones in this sample may be carry-over from other donors' samples. V gene TRBV4-2 combines with J gene TRBJ2-2; there is no DNA to check the TCRdb D call of TRBD2. This CDR3 is CASSSSYSGGNTGELFF.